The present T cell receptor (beta chain) was sequenced within a study of OX40 agonist ivuxolimab in advanced cancers. V lost 3 bases and J 6 bases, leaving 12 bases between the germline ends. The CDR3 sequence is 15 residues long. Germline V gene lookup returns CDR1 LGHNA and CDR2 YSLEER. The assay was immunoSEQ multiplex PCR, and TCRdb's table has in-frame clones only and misses some. The table includes 65,000 to 80,000 clones, over 75% detected once. Sequences were derived from CD4+ or CD8+ T cells sorted from blood, sampled in a trial of the OX40 agonist ivuxolimab. This sequence originates from an adult with an advanced solid tumor such as melanoma, head and neck, liver or kidney cancer. V usage is TRBV4-3 and J usage is TRBJ1-6, with unresolved D. The CDR3 spells CASSQGGGINSPLHF. The CDR3 DNA is TGCGCCAGCAGCCAGGGCGGAGGGATTAATTCACCCCTCCACTTT.